These 18 T cell receptor beta chains originate from one sample sequenced in a study of PD-1 blockade in mismatch repair-deficient tumors (dated by TCRdb to 2017 to 2019). The library was prepared using the immunoSEQ multiplex PCR assay. TCRdb re-hosts the immuneACCESS table, in-frame sequences only. Its copies lack some clones; in the studies checked, an unresolved V gene accounts for under half of them, and the cause for the rest is not known. This sample lists approximately 63,000 clones; approximately 88% were detected once. Around 14% of the sample rests with the top ten. The sample consisted of peripheral blood, taken 52 weeks after starting pembrolizumab. All receptors come from an adult with mismatch repair-deficient cancer.

The chain links TRBV4-3 to TRBJ2-2; the D call may be TRBD1 or TRBD2 (7 bases each). The CDR3 has 16 residues. Between the trimmed V and J ends, which lost 0 bases and 6 bases, there was a span of 14 bases. Germline CDR1 and CDR2: LGHNA and YSLEER. The chain's CDR3 is CASSQDRQGGAGELFF. The CDR3, as DNA: TGCGCCAGCAGCCAAGATCGACAGGGAGGGGCCGGGGAGCTGTTTTTT.

The CDR3 spells CASRARARAAYEQFF. The CDR3 DNA sequence: TGTGCCAGCAGGGCACGGGCCAGGGCGGCCTATGAGCAGTTCTTC. The chain links TRBV6-1 to TRBJ2-1; the D gene is possibly TRBD1 (5 bases). This CDR3 has 15 residues. Germline V gene lookup returns CDR1 MNHNS and CDR2 SASEGT. The V end lost 6 bases, the J end lost 8 bases, and 20 bases lay between the germline ends.

This chain joins TRBV6-5 and TRBJ2-1; no firm D call. CDR1 is MNHEY and CDR2 is SVGAGI in the germline V gene. Deletions cut 0 bases from V and 6 bases from J, with 15 bases between. This CDR3 has 16 residues. The CDR3 DNA follows: TGTGCCAGCAGTTACTCTTTCTTGGGCCGCGTCAATGAGCAGTTCTTC. It translates to CASSYSFLGRVNEQFF.

The chain carries TRBV7-8 and TRBJ1-5; a weak D match, TRBD1 (5 bases). V was clipped by 1 base and J by 4 bases, with 8 bases between them. The germline CDR1 and CDR2 sequences are SGHVS and FQNEAQ. The CDR3 length is 14 residues. CDR3 amino acids: CASSLVGGNQPQHF. The CDR3 bases are TGTGCCAGCAGCTTAGTGGGGGGAAATCAGCCCCAGCATTTT.

The chain employs TRBV4-3 and TRBJ1-4; no reliable D call. The CDR3 is made up of 16 amino acids. Germline lookup yields CDR1 LGHNA and CDR2 YSLEER. V was shortened by 0 bases and J by 4 bases, with 12 bases between the two germline ends. CDR3 region: CASSQDWGRVNEKLFF. The DNA for the CDR3 is TGCGCCAGCAGCCAAGATTGGGGAAGGGTTAATGAAAAACTGTTTTTT.

The chain uses TRBV10-3 and TRBJ2-5; D not resolved. CDR3 length: 11 residues. Germline V CDR1 and CDR2: ENHRY, SYGVKD. V lost 6 bases, J lost 5 bases, and 7 bases lay in between. The CDR3 DNA reads TGTGCCATCAGAGAAGCGGAGACCCAGTACTTC. It yields the protein CAIREAETQYF.

This clone was seen just once. V and J are TRBV11-2 and TRBJ1-1; no firm D call. Deletions cut 1 base from V and 7 bases from J, with 7 bases between. Per germline, CDR1 SGHAT and CDR2 FQNNGV. The CDR3 loop spans 12 amino acids. The CDR3 nucleotides are TGTGCCAGCAGCTTAGCGGCGGGTGAAGCTTTCTTT. Translating gives CASSLAAGEAFF.

The chain uses TRBV27 and TRBJ2-7; tentatively, D is TRBD2 (6 bases). Looked up from germline, CDR1 is MNHEY and CDR2 is SMNVEV (reference sequence). CDR3 length equals 13 residues. V was trimmed by 8 bases and J by 2 bases, leaving 13 bases between them. The CDR3 nucleotides read TGTGCCAGCGCGCTAGCGAGAACCTACGAGCAGTACTTC. This translates into CASALARTYEQYF.

The rearrangement uses TRBV5-1 and TRBJ1-1; D call uncertain. Germline V gives CDR1 SGHRS, CDR2 YFSETQ. V was shortened by 4 bases and J by 3 bases, with 13 bases between the two germline ends. The length of the CDR3 is 14 residues. The CDR3 spells CASSLQRSDTEAFF. The CDR3 region has the DNA TGCGCCAGCAGCCTCCAACGTTCGGACACTGAAGCTTTCTTT.

This clone was counted only a few times. CDR3 DNA: TGTGCCAGCAAACTACAGGGCAACTATGGCTACACCTTC. This gives the protein CASKLQGNYGYTF. This rearrangement joins TRBV6-5 to TRBJ1-2; a weak D match, TRBD1 (6 bases). The CDR3 extends over 13 amino acids. Germline V gives CDR1 MNHEY, CDR2 SVGAGI. Trimming took 7 bases from V and 2 from J, leaving 11 bases between them.

The genes are TRBV7-2 and TRBJ2-2, with TRBD2 matching 9 bases. The CDR3 length is 16 residues. With 3 bases clipped from V and 1 base from J, the junction kept 3 bases outside the gene matches. Germline V gene sequence: CDR1 SGHTA, CDR2 FQGNSA. CDR3 region: CASSFRGRGNTGELFF. DNA for the CDR3: TGTGCCAGCAGCTTTCGCGGGAGGGGGAACACCGGGGAGCTGTTTTTT.

The rearrangement uses TRBV27 and TRBJ2-3; 9 bases match TRBD2. CDR3 length: 14 residues. J gave up 2 bases and V 8 bases, and 5 bases lay outside the gene matches. The germline gives CDR1 MNHEY, CDR2 SMNVEV (reference sequence). The CDR3, as DNA: TGTGCCAGCCAAGCGGGAGGATTCACAGATACGCAGTATTTT. Amino acid sequence: CASQAGGFTDTQYF.

The chain joins TRBV25-1 to TRBJ2-7, with 8 nucleotides matching TRBD2. CDR3 length equals 13 residues. Germline-derived CDR1 and CDR2 are MGHDK and SYGVNS. V dropped 5 bases and J dropped 6; count of bases not matched to a gene: 6. CDR3 in amino acids: CASSPSGSSEQYF. The CDR3 coding sequence is TGTGCCAGCAGTCCCAGCGGGAGTAGCGAGCAGTACTTC.

The J gene is TRBJ2-1, the V gene TRBV18, with D tentatively TRBD1 or TRBD2 (6 bases each). Germline loops: CDR1 KGHSH, CDR2 LQKENI. V lost 0 bases, J lost 0 bases, and 12 bases lay in between. CDR3 length equals 17 residues. The CDR3 region is CASSPPFGGASYNEQFF. The CDR3 nucleotides read TGTGCCAGCTCACCACCGTTCGGGGGCGCCTCCTACAATGAGCAGTTCTTC.

V usage is TRBV11-2 and J usage is TRBJ2-1; the D is unclear. This CDR3 has 15 amino acids. The germline V and J ends were trimmed by 2 bases and 1 base, with 9 bases remaining between them. The V gene's germline CDR1 is SGHAT and CDR2 FQNNGV. In DNA, the CDR3 is TGTGCCAGCAGCTTATTACCGGGTTCCTACAATGAGCAGTTCTTC. This gives the protein CASSLLPGSYNEQFF.

Turning to this clone: The same CDR3 arises from other DNA sequences in this sample as well. V usage is TRBV6-5 and J usage is TRBJ1-2; 8 bases agree with TRBD1. Germline CDR1 is MNHEY and CDR2 is SVGAGI. Trimming took 5 bases from V and 7 from J; bases not matched to a gene: 0. The CDR3 has 11 residues. CDR3 DNA sequence: TGTGCCAGCAGTACAGGGGGTGGCTACACCTTC. Amino acid sequence: CASSTGGGYTF.

This chain links TRBV11-2 with TRBJ2-5; either TRBD1 or TRBD2 may fit D (5 bases each). The germline gives CDR1 SGHAT, CDR2 FQNNGV. Trimming removed 5 bases at V and 4 bases at J, with 17 bases between. The CDR3 spans 15 residues. DNA of the CDR3: TGTGCCAGCAGCCCTTTGGCGGGTGGGGGAGAGACCCAGTACTTC. Translating it yields CASSPLAGGGETQYF. Full variable domain (remainder filled in from reference TRBV11-2 and TRBJ2-5): EAGVAQSPRYKIIEKRQSVAFWCNPISGHATLYWYQQILGQGPKLLIQFQNNGVVDDSQLPKDRFSAERLKGVDSTLKIQPAKLEDSAVYLCASSPLAGGGETQYFGPGTRLLVL.

This clone was picked up one time. This specimen includes other DNA sequences encoding the same CDR3. DNA for the CDR3: TGTGCCAGCAGTTTACTAGCGGGAGGGGGGTACGAGCAGTACTTC. Translated, it gives CASSLLAGGGYEQYF. This chain connects TRBV27 to TRBJ2-7; 12 bases fit TRBD2. The CDR3 extends over 15 amino acids. The V gene end was trimmed by 2 bases and the J gene end by 4 bases; junction bases not matched to a gene: 3. Germline V lookup: CDR1 MNHEY, CDR2 SMNVEV (reference sequence).